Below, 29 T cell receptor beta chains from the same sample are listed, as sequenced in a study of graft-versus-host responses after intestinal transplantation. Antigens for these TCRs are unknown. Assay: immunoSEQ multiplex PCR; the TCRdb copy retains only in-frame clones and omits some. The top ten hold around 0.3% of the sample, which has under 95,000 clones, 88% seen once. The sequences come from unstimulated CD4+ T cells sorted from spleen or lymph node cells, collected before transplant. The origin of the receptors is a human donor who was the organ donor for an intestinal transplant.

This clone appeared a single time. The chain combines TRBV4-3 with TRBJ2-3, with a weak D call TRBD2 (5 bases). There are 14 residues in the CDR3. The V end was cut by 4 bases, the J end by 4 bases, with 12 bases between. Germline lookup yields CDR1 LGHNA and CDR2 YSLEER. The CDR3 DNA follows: TGCGCCAGCAGCCGAACTAGAATCCCAGATACGCAGTATTTT. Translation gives CASSRTRIPDTQYF.

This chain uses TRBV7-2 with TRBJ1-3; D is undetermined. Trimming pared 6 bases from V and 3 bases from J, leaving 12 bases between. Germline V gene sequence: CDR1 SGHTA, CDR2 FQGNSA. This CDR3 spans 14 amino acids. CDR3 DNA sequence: TGTGCCAGCAGACCGCTGGGAGTTGGAAACACCATATATTTT. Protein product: CASRPLGVGNTIYF.

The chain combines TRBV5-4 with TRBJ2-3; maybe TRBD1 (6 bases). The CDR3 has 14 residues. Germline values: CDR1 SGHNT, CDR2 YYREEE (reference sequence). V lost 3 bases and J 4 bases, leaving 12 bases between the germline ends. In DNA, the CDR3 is TGTGCCAGCAGCTCACAGGGCGGCGCAGATACGCAGTATTTT. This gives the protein CASSSQGGADTQYF.

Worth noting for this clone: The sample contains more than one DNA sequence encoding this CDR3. CDR3 region: CASSPRSGTNEKLFF. In DNA form, the CDR3 reads TGTGCCAGCTCACCACGGTCAGGGACTAATGAAAAACTGTTTTTT. J is TRBJ1-4 and V is TRBV18; a weak D match, TRBD1 (5 bases). The CDR3 is 15 amino acids. Trimming shortened V by 1 base and J by 2 bases, and 8 bases separated the two germline ends. CDR1 and CDR2 (germline): KGHSH, LQKENI.

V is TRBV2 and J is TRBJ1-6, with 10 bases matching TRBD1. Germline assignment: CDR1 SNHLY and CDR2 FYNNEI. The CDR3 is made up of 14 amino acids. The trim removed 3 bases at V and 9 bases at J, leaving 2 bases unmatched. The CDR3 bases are TGTGCCAGCAGTGAGGACAGGGGGATTTCACCCCTCCACTTT. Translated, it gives CASSEDRGISPLHF.

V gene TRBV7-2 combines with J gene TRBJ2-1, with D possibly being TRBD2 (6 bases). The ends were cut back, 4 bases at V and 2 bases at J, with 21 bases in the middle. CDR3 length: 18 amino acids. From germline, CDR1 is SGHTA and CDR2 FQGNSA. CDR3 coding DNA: TGTGCCAGCAGCTCCCCCGGAGGTAGGGAGGATCCCTACAATGAGCAGTTCTTC. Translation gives CASSSPGGREDPYNEQFF.

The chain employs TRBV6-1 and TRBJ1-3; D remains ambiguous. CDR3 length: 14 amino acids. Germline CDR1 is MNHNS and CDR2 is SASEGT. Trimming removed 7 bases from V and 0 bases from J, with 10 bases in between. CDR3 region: CASKGVYSGNTIYF. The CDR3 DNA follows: TGTGCCAGCAAGGGAGTCTACTCTGGAAACACCATATATTTT.

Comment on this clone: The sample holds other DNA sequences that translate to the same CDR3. CDR3: CASSYSPGPYEQYF. DNA for the CDR3: TGTGCCAGCAGTTACTCGCCTGGCCCCTACGAGCAGTACTTC. The rearrangement joins TRBV6-5 to TRBJ2-7, with D unclear. V was trimmed by 0 bases and J by 2 bases, leaving 8 bases between them. Germline CDR1 is MNHEY and CDR2 is SVGAGI. The CDR3 loop spans 14 amino acids.

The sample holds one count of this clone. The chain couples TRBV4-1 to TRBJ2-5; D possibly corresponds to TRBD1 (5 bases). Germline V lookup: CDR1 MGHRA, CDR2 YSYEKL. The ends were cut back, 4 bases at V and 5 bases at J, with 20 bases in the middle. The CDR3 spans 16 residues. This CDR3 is CASSLRAFVGRETQYF. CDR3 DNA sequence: TGCGCCAGCAGCCTCAGGGCGTTCGTGGGTAGGGAGACCCAGTACTTC.

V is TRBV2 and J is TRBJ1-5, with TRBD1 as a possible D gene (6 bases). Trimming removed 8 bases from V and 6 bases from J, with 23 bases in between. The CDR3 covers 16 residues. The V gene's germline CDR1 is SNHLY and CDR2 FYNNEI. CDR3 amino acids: CASGGGGPGGTQPQHF. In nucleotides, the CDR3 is TGTGCCAGCGGAGGGGGGGGACCCGGGGGAACTCAGCCCCAGCATTTT.

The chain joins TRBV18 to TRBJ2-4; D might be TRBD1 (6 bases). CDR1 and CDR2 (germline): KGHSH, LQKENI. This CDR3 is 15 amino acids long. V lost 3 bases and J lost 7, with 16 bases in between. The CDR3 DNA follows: TGTGCCAGCTCACCTTTTGGGGGCTCGGAGAACATTCAGTACTTC. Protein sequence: CASSPFGGSENIQYF. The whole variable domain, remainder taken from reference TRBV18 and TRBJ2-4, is NAGVMQNPRHLVRRRGQEARLRCSPMKGHSHVYWYRQLPEEGLKFMVYLQKENIIDESGMPKERFSAEFPKEGPSILRIQQVVRGDSAAYFCASSPFGGSENIQYFGAGTRLSVL.

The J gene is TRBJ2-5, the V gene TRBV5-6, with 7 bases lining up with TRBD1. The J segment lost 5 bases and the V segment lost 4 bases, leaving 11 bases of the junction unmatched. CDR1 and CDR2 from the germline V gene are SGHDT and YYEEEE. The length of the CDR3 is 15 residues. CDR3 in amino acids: CASSRMGQWRETQYF. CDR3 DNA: TGTGCCAGCAGCCGGATGGGACAGTGGCGGGAGACCCAGTACTTC.

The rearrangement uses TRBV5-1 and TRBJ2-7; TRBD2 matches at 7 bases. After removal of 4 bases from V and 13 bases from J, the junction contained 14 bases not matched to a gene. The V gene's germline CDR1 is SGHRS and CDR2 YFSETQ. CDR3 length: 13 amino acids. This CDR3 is CASSPGSGEGPYF. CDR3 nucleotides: TGCGCCAGCAGCCCCGGATCCGGGGAGGGGCCATACTTC.

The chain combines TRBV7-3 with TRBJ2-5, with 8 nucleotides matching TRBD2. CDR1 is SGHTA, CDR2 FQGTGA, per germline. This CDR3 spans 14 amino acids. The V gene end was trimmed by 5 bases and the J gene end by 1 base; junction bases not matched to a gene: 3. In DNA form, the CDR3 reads TGTGCCAGCAGCGAGCGGGGGTCCCAAGAGACCCAGTACTTC. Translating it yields CASSERGSQETQYF. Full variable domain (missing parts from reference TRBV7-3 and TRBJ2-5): GAGVSQTPSNKVTEKGKYVELRCDPISGHTALYWYRQSLGQGPEFLIYFQGTGAADDSGLPNDRFFAVRPEGSVSTLKIQRTERGDSAVYLCASSERGSQETQYFGPGTRLLVL.

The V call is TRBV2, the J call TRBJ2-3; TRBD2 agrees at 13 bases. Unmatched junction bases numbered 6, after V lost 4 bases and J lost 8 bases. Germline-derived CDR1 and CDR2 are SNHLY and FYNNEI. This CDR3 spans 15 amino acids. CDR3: CASSGTSGSEGTQYF. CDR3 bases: TGTGCCAGCAGTGGGACTAGCGGGAGTGAGGGTACGCAGTATTTT.

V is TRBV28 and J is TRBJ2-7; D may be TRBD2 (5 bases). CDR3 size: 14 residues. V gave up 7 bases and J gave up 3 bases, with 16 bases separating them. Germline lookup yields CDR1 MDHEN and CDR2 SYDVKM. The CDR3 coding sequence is TGTGCCAGCAATTACGGGAACACTCTCTACGAGCAGTACTTC. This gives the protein CASNYGNTLYEQYF.

The CDR3 nucleotides read TGTGCCAGCAGCGTAGGGACAGGGGACTTCTACGAGCAGTACTTC. Its translation: CASSVGTGDFYEQYF. V gene TRBV7-2 combines with J gene TRBJ2-7; 10 bases line up with TRBD1. The CDR3 is 15 amino acids. V dropped 5 bases and J dropped 3; count of bases not matched to a gene: 7. CDR1 is SGHTA and CDR2 is FQGNSA in the germline V gene.

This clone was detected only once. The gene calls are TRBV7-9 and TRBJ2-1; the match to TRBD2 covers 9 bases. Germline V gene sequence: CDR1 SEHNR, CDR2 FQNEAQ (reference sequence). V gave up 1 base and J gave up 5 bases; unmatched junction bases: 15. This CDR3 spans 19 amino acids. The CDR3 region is CASSLVPHRLAGENNEQFF. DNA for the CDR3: TGTGCCAGCAGCTTAGTACCCCATAGGTTAGCGGGGGAAAACAATGAGCAGTTCTTC.

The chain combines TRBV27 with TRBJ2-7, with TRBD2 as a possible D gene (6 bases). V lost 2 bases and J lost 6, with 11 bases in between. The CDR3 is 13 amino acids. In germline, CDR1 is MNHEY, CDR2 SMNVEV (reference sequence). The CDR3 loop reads CASSLRRGLEQYF. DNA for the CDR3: TGTGCCAGCAGTTTACGGAGGGGCCTCGAGCAGTACTTC.

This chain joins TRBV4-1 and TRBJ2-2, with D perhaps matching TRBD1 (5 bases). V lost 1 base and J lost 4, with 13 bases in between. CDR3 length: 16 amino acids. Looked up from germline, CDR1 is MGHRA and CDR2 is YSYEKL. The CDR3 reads CASSQVGAGRTGELFF. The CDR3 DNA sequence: TGCGCCAGCAGCCAAGTGGGCGCAGGGCGCACCGGGGAGCTGTTTTTT.

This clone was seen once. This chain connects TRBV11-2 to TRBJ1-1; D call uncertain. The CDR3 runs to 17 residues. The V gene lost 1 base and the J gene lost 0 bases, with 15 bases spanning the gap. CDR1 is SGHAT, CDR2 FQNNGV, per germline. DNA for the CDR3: TGTGCCAGCAGCTTAGGGGGTGGGAGGAGGTTGAACACTGAAGCTTTCTTT. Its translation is CASSLGGGRRLNTEAFF.

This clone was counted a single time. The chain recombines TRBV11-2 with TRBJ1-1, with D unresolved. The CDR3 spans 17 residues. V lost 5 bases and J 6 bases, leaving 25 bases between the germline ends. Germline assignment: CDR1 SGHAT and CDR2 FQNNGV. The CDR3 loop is CASSPFLASSERSEAFF. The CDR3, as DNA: TGTGCCAGCAGCCCATTCCTCGCGTCCAGCGAACGGTCTGAAGCTTTCTTT.

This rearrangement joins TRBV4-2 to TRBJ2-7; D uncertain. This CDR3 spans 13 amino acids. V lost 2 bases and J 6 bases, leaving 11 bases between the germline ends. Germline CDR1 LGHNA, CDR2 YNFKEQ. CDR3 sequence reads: CASSQNLPGEQYF. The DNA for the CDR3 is TGTGCCAGCAGCCAAAACCTCCCAGGCGAGCAGTACTTC.

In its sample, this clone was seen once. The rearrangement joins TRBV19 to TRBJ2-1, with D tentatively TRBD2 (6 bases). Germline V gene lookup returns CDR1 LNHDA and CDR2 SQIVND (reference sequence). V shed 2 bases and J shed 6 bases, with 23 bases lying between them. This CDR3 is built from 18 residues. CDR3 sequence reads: CASSISPATMGGVNEQFF. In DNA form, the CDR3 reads TGTGCCAGTAGTATAAGTCCCGCAACTATGGGAGGCGTCAATGAGCAGTTCTTC.

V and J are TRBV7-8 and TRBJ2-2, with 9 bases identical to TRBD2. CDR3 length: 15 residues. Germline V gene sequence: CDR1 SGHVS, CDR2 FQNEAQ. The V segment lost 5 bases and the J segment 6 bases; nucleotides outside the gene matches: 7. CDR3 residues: CASSGGGARAGELFF. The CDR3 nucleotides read TGTGCCAGCAGCGGCGGGGGGGCCCGGGCCGGGGAGCTGTTTTTT.

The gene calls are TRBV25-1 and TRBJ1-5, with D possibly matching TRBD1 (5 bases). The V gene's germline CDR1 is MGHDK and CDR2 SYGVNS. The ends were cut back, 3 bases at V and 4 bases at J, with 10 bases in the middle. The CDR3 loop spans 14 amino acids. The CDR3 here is CASSEGEGNQPQHF. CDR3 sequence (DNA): TGTGCCAGCAGTGAGGGGGAGGGAAATCAGCCCCAGCATTTT. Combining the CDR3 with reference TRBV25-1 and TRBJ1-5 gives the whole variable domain EADIYQTPRYLVIGTGKKITLECSQTMGHDKMYWYQQDPGMELHLIHYSYGVNSTEKGDLSSESTVSRIRTEHFPLTLESARPSHTSQYLCASSEGEGNQPQHFGDGTRLSIL.

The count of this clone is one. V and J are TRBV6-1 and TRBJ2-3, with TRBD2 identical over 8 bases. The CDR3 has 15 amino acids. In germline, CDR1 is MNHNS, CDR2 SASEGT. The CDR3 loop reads CATGGRGASTDTQYF. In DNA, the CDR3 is TGTGCTACCGGGGGGCGGGGGGCCAGCACAGATACGCAGTATTTT.

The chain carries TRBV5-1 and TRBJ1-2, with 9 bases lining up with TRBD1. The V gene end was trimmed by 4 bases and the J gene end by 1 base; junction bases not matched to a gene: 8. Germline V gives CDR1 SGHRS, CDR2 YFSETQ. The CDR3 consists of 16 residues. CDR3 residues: CASSTAGTGSNYGYTF. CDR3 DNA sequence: TGCGCCAGCAGCACCGCCGGGACAGGGAGTAACTATGGCTACACCTTC.

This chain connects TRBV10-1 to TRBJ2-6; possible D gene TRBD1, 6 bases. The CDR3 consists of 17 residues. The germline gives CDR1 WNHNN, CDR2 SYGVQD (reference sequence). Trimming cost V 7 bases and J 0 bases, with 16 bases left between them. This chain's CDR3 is CASITGQSLSGANVLTF. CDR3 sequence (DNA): TGCGCCAGCATTACAGGACAGTCTCTCTCTGGGGCCAACGTCCTGACTTTC.